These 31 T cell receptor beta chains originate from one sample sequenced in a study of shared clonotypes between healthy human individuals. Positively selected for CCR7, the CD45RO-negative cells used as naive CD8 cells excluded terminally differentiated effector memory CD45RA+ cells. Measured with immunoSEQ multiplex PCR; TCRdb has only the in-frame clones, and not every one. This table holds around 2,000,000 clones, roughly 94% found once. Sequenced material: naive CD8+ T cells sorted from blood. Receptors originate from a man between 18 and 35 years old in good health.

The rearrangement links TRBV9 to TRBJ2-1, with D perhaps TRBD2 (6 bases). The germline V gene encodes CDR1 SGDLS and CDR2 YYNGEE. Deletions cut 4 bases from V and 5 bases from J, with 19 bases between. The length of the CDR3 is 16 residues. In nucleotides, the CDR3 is TGTGCCAGCAGCCCAACCGGGGAGGAGGGACACAATGAGCAGTTCTTC. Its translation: CASSPTGEEGHNEQFF. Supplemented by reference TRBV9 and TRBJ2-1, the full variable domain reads DSGVTQTPKHLITATGQRVTLRCSPRSGDLSVYWYQQSLDQGLQFLIQYYNGEERAKGNILERFSAQQFPDLHSELNLSSLELGDSALYFCASSPTGEEGHNEQFFGPGTRLTVL.

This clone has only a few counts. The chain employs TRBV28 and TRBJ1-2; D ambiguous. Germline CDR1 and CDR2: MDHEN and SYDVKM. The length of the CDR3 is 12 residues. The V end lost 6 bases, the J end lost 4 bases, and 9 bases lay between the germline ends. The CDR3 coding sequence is TGTGCCAGCAGCGGACGGACCTATGGCTACACCTTC. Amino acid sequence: CASSGRTYGYTF.

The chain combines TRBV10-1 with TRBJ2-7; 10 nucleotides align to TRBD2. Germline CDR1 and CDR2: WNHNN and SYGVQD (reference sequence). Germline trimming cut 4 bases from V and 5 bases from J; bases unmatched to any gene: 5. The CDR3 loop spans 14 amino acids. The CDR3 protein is CASSGSSGSHEQYF. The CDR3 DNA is TGCGCCAGCAGTGGTTCTAGCGGGAGTCACGAGCAGTACTTC.

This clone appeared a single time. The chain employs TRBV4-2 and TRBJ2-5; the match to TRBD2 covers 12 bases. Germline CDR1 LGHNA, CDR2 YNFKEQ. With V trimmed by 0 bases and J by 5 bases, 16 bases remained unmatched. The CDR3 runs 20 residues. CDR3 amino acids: CASSQDSLAGGAELGETQYF. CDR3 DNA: TGTGCCAGCAGCCAAGATTCACTAGCGGGGGGTGCTGAGTTGGGCGAGACCCAGTACTTC.

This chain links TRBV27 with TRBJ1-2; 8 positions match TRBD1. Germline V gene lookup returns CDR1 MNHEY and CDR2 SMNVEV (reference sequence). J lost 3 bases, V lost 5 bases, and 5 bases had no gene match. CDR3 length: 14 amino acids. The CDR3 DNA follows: TGTGCCAGCAGTCCGGACAGGGCCCACTATGGCTACACCTTC. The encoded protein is CASSPDRAHYGYTF.

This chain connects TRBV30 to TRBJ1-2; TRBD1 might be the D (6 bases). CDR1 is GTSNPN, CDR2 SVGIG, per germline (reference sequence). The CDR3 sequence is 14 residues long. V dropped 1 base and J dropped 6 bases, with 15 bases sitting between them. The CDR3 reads CAWSGGRGWNGYTF. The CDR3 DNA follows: TGTGCCTGGAGTGGGGGCAGGGGATGGAATGGCTACACCTTC.

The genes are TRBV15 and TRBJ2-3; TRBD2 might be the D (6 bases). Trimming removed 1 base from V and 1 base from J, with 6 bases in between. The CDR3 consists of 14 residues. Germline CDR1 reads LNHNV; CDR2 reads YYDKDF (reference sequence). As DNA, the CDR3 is TGTGCCACCAGCAGAGCGGGGGGCACAGATACGCAGTATTTT. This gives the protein CATSRAGGTDTQYF.

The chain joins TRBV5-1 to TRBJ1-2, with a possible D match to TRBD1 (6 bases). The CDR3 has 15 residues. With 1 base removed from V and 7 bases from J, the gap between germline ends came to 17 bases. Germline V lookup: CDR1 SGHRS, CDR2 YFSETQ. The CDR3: CASSLPAGEIAGYTF. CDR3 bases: TGCGCCAGCAGCTTGCCCGCAGGGGAAATTGCTGGCTACACCTTC.

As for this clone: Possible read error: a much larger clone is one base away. CDR3 nucleotides: TGTGCCAGCACCGGGGAGACCCAGTACTTC. It codes for CASTGETQYF. This chain joins TRBV6-6 and TRBJ2-5; D is unresolved. CDR1 and CDR2 from the germline V gene are MNHNY and SVGAGI (reference sequence). The CDR3 length is 10 residues. V was trimmed by 7 bases and J by 5 bases, leaving 5 bases between them.

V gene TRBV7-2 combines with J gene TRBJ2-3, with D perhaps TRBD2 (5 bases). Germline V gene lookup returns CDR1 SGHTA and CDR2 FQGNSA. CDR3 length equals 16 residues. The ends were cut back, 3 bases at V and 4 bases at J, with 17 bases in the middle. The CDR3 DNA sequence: TGTGCCAGCAGCTTCTTCGTGGGAGACCTGCCAGATACGCAGTATTTT. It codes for CASSFFVGDLPDTQYF.

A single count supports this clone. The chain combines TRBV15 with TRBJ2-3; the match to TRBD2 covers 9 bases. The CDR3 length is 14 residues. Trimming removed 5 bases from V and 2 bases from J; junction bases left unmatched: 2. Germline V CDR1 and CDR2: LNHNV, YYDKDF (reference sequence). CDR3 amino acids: CATSLAGLTDTQYF. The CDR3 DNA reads TGTGCCACCAGCCTAGCGGGGCTCACAGATACGCAGTATTTT. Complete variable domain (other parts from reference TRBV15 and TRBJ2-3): DAMVIQNPRYQVTQFGKPVTLSCSQTLNHNVMYWYQQKSSQAPKLLFHYYDKDFNNEADTPDNFQSRRPNTSFCFLDIRSPGLGDTAMYLCATSLAGLTDTQYFGPGTRLTVL.

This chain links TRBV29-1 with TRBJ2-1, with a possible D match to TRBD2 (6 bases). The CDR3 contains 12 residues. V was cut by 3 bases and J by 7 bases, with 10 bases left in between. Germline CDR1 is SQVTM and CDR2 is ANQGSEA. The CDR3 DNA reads TGCAGCGTTGAGCTAGCGTTAAATGAGCAGTTCTTC. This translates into CSVELALNEQFF.

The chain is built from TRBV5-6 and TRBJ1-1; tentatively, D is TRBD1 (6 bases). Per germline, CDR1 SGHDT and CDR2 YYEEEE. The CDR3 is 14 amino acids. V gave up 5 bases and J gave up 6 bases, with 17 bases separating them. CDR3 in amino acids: CASSPTGIAAEAFF. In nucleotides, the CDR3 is TGTGCCAGCAGTCCCACAGGGATAGCAGCTGAAGCTTTCTTT.

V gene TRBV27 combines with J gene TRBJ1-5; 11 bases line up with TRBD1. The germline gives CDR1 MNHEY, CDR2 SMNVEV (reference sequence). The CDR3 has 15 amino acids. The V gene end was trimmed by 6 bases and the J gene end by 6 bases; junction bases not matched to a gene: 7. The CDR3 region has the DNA TGTGCCAGCAGCCCCGGACAGGGGGCGTCTCAGCCCCAGCATTTT. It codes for CASSPGQGASQPQHF.

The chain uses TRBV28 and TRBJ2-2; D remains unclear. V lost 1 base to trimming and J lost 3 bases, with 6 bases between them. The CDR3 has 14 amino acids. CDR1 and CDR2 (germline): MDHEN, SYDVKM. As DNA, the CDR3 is TGTGCCAGCAGTTTATCATCGGACACCGGGGAGCTGTTTTTT. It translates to CASSLSSDTGELFF.

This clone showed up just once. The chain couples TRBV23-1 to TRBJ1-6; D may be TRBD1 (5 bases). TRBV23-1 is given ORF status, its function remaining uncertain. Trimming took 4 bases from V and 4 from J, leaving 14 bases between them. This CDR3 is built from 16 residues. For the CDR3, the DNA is TGCGCCAGCAGTCCCCCCGGGGCAGGATATAATTCACCCCTCCACTTT. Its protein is CASSPPGAGYNSPLHF.

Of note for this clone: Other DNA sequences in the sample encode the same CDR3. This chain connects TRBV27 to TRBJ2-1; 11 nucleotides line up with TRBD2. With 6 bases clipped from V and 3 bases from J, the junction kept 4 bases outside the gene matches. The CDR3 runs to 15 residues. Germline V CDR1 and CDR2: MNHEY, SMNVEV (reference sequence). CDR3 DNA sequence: TGTGCCAGCAGCCAAGGACTAGCGGGCTACAATGAGCAGTTCTTC. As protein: CASSQGLAGYNEQFF.

The DNA of the CDR3 is TGCAGCGTCCGGACAGGGGGCACGTACGAGCAGTACTTC. Translation: CSVRTGGTYEQYF. The chain couples TRBV29-1 to TRBJ2-7; 11 bases match TRBD1. Looked up from germline, CDR1 is SQVTM and CDR2 is ANQGSEA. This CDR3 contains 13 residues. V lost 6 bases, J lost 4 bases, and 5 bases stayed unmatched.

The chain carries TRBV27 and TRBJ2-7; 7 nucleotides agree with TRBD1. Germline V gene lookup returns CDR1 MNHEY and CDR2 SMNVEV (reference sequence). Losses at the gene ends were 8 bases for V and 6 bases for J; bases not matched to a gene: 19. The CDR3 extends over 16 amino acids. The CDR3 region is CASLPSTGSPFGEQYF. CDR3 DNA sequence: TGTGCCAGCCTCCCTTCGACAGGGTCCCCTTTCGGCGAGCAGTACTTC.

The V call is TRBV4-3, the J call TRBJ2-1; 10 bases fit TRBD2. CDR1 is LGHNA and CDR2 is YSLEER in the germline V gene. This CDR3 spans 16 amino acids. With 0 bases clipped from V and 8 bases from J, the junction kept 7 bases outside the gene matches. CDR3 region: CASSQDSSSGSDEQFF. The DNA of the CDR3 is TGCGCCAGCAGCCAAGACTCGTCTAGCGGGAGCGATGAGCAGTTCTTC.

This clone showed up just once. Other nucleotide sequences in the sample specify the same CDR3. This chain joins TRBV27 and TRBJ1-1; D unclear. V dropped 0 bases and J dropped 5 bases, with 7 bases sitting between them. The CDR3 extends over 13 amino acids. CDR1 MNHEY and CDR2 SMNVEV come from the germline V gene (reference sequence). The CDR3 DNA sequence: TGTGCCAGCAGTTTATCGGAGGAAACTGAAGCTTTCTTT. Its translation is CASSLSEETEAFF.

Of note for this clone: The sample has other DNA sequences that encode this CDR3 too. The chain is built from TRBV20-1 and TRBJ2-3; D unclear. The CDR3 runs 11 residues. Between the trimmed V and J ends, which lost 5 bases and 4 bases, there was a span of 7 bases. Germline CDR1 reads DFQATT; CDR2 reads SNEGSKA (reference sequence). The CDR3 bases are TGCAGTGCTCTTCTGGCAGATACGCAGTATTTT. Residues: CSALLADTQYF.

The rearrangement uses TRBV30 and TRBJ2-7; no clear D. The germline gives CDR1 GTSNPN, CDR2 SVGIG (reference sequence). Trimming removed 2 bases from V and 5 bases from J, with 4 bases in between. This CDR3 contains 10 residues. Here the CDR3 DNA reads TGTGCCTGGAGTCGCGACGAGCAGTACTTC. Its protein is CAWSRDEQYF.

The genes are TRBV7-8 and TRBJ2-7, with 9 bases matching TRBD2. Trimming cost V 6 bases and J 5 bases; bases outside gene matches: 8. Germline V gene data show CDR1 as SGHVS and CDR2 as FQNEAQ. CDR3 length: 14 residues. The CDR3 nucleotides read TGTGCCAGCAGACCCGGGACTAGCATGCACGAGCAGTACTTC. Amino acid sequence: CASRPGTSMHEQYF.

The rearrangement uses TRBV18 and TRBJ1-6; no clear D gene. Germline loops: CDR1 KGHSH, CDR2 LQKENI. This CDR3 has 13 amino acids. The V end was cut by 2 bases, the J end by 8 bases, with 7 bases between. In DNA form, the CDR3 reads TGTGCCAGCTCACCAAACAGCGATTCACCCCTCCACTTT. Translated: CASSPNSDSPLHF.

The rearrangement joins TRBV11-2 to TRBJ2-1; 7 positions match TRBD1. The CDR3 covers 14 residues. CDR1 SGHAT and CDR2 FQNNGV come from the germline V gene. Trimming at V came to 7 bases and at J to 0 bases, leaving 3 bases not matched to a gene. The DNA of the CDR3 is TGTGCCAGCACCTGGACAGGCTCCTACAATGAGCAGTTCTTC. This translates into CASTWTGSYNEQFF.

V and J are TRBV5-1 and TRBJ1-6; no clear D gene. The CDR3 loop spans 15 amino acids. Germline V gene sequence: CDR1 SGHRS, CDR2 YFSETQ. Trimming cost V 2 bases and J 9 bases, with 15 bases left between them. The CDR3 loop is CASSFFGVPSSPLHF. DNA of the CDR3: TGCGCCAGCAGCTTCTTTGGGGTCCCCAGTTCACCCCTCCACTTT. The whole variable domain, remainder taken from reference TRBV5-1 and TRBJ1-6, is KAGVTQTPRYLIKTRGQQVTLSCSPISGHRSVSWYQQTPGQGLQFLFEYFSETQRNKGNFPGRFSGRQFSNSRSEMNVSTLELGDSALYLCASSFFGVPSSPLHFGNGTRLTVT.

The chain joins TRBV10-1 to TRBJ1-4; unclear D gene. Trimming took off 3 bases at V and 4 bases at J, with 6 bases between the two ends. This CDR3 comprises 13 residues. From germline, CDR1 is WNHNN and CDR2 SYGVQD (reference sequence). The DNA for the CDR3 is TGCGCCAGCAGTGACCGGGATAATGAAAAACTGTTTTTT. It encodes CASSDRDNEKLFF.

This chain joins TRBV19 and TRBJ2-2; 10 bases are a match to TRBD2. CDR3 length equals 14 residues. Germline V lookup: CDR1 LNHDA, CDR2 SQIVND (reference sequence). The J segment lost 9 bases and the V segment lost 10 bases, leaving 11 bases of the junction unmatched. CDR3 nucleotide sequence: TGTGCCACCAGGTCCAGACTAGCGGGTAGGGAGCTGTTTTTT. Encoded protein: CATRSRLAGRELFF.

The CDR3 sequence: CASSLASGRSETQYF. The DNA for the CDR3 is TGTGCCAGCAGCTTAGCTAGCGGGAGAAGTGAGACCCAGTACTTC. V gene TRBV7-8 combines with J gene TRBJ2-5; TRBD2 aligns across 9 bases. This CDR3 spans 15 amino acids. CDR1 SGHVS and CDR2 FQNEAQ come from the germline V gene. The V segment lost 0 bases and the J segment 5 bases; nucleotides outside the gene matches: 4.

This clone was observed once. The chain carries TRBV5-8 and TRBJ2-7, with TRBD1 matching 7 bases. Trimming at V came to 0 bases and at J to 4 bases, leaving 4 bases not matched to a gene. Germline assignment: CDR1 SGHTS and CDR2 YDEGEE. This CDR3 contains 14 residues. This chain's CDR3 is CASSLEGAGYEQYF. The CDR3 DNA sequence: TGTGCCAGCAGCTTGGAGGGGGCAGGATACGAGCAGTACTTC.